This T cell receptor beta chain comes out of a study of HIV-infected patients and healthy controls. Study-level findings and limits: Size-matched repertoire data failed to replicate the apparent Gini index recovery after therapy in HIV-infected patients. The study did not determine the donors' HLA types.

By its share, this clonotype is medium-sized. Its antigen is still unknown. Germline assignment: CDR1 SEHNR and CDR2 FQNEAQ (reference sequence). The CDR3 length is 16 residues. The V end lost 7 bases, the J end lost 2 bases, and 18 bases lay between the germline ends. Alpha and beta constant-region primers primed reverse transcription of about 500 ng RNA. Using multiplexing indices, alpha and beta chain libraries were generated apart by chain-specific third strand synthesis. MiXCR, run by TCRdb on the 5' RACE reads, gives a single entry per CDR3 protein. The repertoire consists of thousands of distinct CDR3 sequences, with 7% to 10% occurring once and the leading ten covering just under 20%. All unsorted peripheral T cells were captured because whole blood was used without fractionation.

This clonotype originated in an adult with HIV infection. This chain connects TRBV7-9 to TRBJ2-1, with D tentatively TRBD1 or TRBD2 (5 bases each). The sequenced sample was blood, obtained before antiretroviral therapy. CDR3 amino acids: CASTLWGSFAYNEQFF. DNA of the CDR3: TGTGCCAGCACCCTATGGGGGAGTTTTGCCTACAATGAGCAGTTCTTC. The whole variable domain, filled in from reference TRBV7-9 and TRBJ2-1, reads DTGVSQNPRHKITKRGQNVTFRCDPISEHNRLYWYRQTLGQGPEFLTYFQNEAQLEKSRLLSDRFSAERPKGSFSTLEIQRTEQGDSAMYLCASTLWGSFAYNEQFFGPGTRLTVL.